These 27 T cell receptor beta chains were all obtained from the same sample, sequenced in a study of PD-1 blockade in classical Hodgkin lymphoma. Sequencing used immunoSEQ multiplex PCR; TCRdb keeps in-frame clones, though not all of them. The sample carries 35,000 to 50,000 clones, roughly 70% recorded once. All trial patients relapsed after autologous stem cell transplantation. The sequencing used peripheral blood mononuclear cells (PBMCs), collected before the second cycle of nivolumab. These receptors all come from a human donor with classical Hodgkin lymphoma.

The rearrangement links TRBV19 to TRBJ2-7, with 8 bases identical to TRBD1. V lost 7 bases and J lost 2; bases outside the gene matches: 10. Germline V gives CDR1 LNHDA, CDR2 SQIVND (reference sequence). The CDR3 extends over 15 amino acids. In nucleotides, the CDR3 is TGTGCCAGTAACTCCGGGACAGGTTTTACCTACGAGCAGTACTTC. Translation gives CASNSGTGFTYEQYF.

The chain recombines TRBV28 with TRBJ1-2; D is unresolved. Trimming removed 5 bases at V and 4 bases at J, with 20 bases between. This CDR3 is 16 amino acids long. Per germline, CDR1 MDHEN and CDR2 SYDVKM. This CDR3 is CASSLTEHHAPYGYTF. The CDR3 bases are TGTGCCAGCAGTCTTACAGAACACCACGCACCCTATGGCTACACCTTC.

This clone appeared a single time. The rearrangement uses TRBV4-3 and TRBJ1-4; possible D gene TRBD1, 5 bases. The V and J ends lost 0 bases and 7 bases respectively, with 12 bases between them. The germline V gene encodes CDR1 LGHNA and CDR2 YSLEER. This CDR3 is 15 amino acids long. The DNA of the CDR3 is TGCGCCAGCAGCCAAGACGGAGTGGGGCCTGAAAAACTGTTTTTT. It translates to CASSQDGVGPEKLFF.

The chain's CDR3 is CASSSEGVGYEQYF. The CDR3 region has the DNA TGCGCCAGCAGCTCGGAGGGGGTTGGCTACGAGCAGTACTTC. V usage is TRBV5-1 and J usage is TRBJ2-5; either TRBD1 or TRBD2 may fit D (6 bases each). The J call may be mistaken, given a closer DNA end match to TRBJ2-7. Germline V lookup: CDR1 SGHRS, CDR2 YFSETQ. CDR3 size: 14 residues.

This chain links TRBV30 with TRBJ1-1; D is undetermined. CDR3 size: 10 residues. Germline CDR1 and CDR2: GTSNPN and SVGIG (reference sequence). V was shortened by 3 bases and J by 8 bases, with 7 bases between the two germline ends. This CDR3 reads CAWRVQEAFF. The CDR3 DNA follows: TGTGCCTGGAGGGTGCAGGAAGCTTTCTTT. The entire variable domain, with the rest obtained from reference TRBV30 and TRBJ1-1, is as follows: SQTIHQWPATLVQPVGSPLSLECTVEGTSNPNLYWYRQAAGRGLQLLFYSVGIGQISSEVPQNLSASRPQDRQFILSSKKLLLSDSGFYLCAWRVQEAFFGQGTRLTVV.

The rearrangement uses TRBV7-9 and TRBJ1-3; 10 bases align to TRBD1. This CDR3 has 15 amino acids. V was pared by 5 bases and J by 8 bases, with 9 bases of the junction left unmatched. Per germline, CDR1 SEHNR and CDR2 FQNEAQ (reference sequence). The CDR3 DNA sequence: TGTGCCAGCAGCCCTACCGGGACAGGGGCTGACACCATATATTTT. Translated, it gives CASSPTGTGADTIYF.

The chain has TRBV27 and TRBJ2-3; 8 bases align to TRBD1. The CDR3 has 19 amino acids. V was pared by 4 bases and J by 2 bases, with 17 bases of the junction left unmatched. The germline V gene has CDR1 MNHEY and CDR2 SMNVEV (reference sequence). CDR3: CASSSPRGLTEPPTDTQYF. The CDR3 DNA follows: TGTGCCAGCAGTTCCCCCAGGGGGCTAACGGAGCCTCCCACAGATACGCAGTATTTT.

The chain has TRBV28 and TRBJ2-5; D is unresolved. CDR1 is MDHEN, CDR2 SYDVKM, per germline. The CDR3 sequence is 19 residues long. The ends were cut back, 5 bases at V and 2 bases at J, with 27 bases in the middle. The CDR3 spells CASSKILEVVPTEQETQYF. For the CDR3, the DNA is TGTGCCAGCAGTAAAATTCTAGAAGTGGTCCCCACGGAACAAGAGACCCAGTACTTC.

In this sample, this clone is medium-sized. The chain couples TRBV7-3 to TRBJ2-1; weak D call: TRBD1 (6 bases). Germline V gene sequence: CDR1 SGHTA, CDR2 FQGTGA. CDR3 size: 11 residues. Trimming shortened V by 6 bases and J by 6 bases, and 6 bases separated the two germline ends. This CDR3 reads CASRQGNEQFF. Here the CDR3 DNA reads TGTGCCAGCAGACAGGGCAATGAGCAGTTCTTC.

The V and J genes are TRBV7-9 and TRBJ2-1, with 10 bases that match TRBD2. V trimming: 2 bases; J trimming: 9 bases; junction bases outside the gene matches: 10. CDR1 and CDR2 from the germline V gene are SEHNR and FQNEAQ (reference sequence). The length of the CDR3 is 16 residues. For the CDR3, the DNA is TGTGCCAGCAGCTTATTCATAGTAGCGGGAGGAGTTGAGCAGTTCTTC. Translation gives CASSLFIVAGGVEQFF.

The rearrangement uses TRBV13 and TRBJ2-1, with 7 nucleotides matching TRBD1. CDR3 size: 13 residues. Trimming took 3 bases from V and 7 from J; bases not matched to a gene: 3. Germline V gene lookup returns CDR1 PRHDT and CDR2 FYEKMQ (reference sequence). Here the CDR3 reads CASSFTGENEQFF. The DNA of the CDR3 is TGTGCCAGCAGCTTCACAGGGGAAAATGAGCAGTTCTTC.

This clone has just one count. The rearrangement links TRBV28 to TRBJ1-2; 10 bases align to TRBD1. With 10 bases clipped from V and 5 bases from J, the junction kept 13 bases outside the gene matches. The CDR3 covers 15 residues. Per germline, CDR1 MDHEN and CDR2 SYDVKM. CDR3 in amino acids: CATDYETGGAYGYTF. The DNA for the CDR3 is TGTGCCACCGACTATGAGACAGGGGGCGCTTATGGCTACACCTTC.

V gene TRBV28 combines with J gene TRBJ2-1; D call uncertain. The CDR3 is made up of 12 amino acids. The germline gives CDR1 MDHEN, CDR2 SYDVKM. Trimming cost V 0 bases and J 7 bases, with 4 bases left between them. The DNA of the CDR3 is TGTGCCAGCAGTTTATGGGTGAATGAGCAGTTCTTC. Its translation: CASSLWVNEQFF.

The J gene is TRBJ2-3, the V gene TRBV4-3, with a weak D call TRBD2 (5 bases). There are 15 residues in the CDR3. V lost 1 base and J lost 0, with 8 bases in between. In germline, CDR1 is LGHNA, CDR2 YSLEER. CDR3 in amino acids: CASSQAPGSTDTQYF. Here the CDR3 DNA reads TGCGCCAGCAGCCAAGCCCCGGGGAGCACAGATACGCAGTATTTT.

The J gene is TRBJ1-4, the V gene TRBV28, with TRBD1 as a possible D gene (6 bases). The CDR3 is 21 amino acids. V was clipped by 5 bases and J by 0 bases, with 28 bases between them. The germline CDR1 and CDR2 sequences are MDHEN and SYDVKM. CDR3: CASSLFLEGLGQSATNEKLFF. Here the CDR3 DNA reads TGTGCCAGCAGTCTCTTTCTTGAAGGACTCGGACAGTCTGCAACTAATGAAAAACTGTTTTTT.

The chain couples TRBV18 to TRBJ1-1; possible D gene TRBD1, 5 bases. From germline, CDR1 is KGHSH and CDR2 LQKENI. The CDR3 length is 13 residues. Trimming cost V 3 bases and J 0 bases, with 5 bases left between them. The CDR3 DNA sequence: TGTGCCAGCTCACCGGGGCTGAACACTGAAGCTTTCTTT. Translating it yields CASSPGLNTEAFF.

The genes are TRBV7-2 and TRBJ2-3; D may be TRBD1 or TRBD2 (5 bases each). V was cut by 5 bases and J by 2 bases, with 14 bases left in between. Germline V gene data show CDR1 as SGHTA and CDR2 as FQGNSA. The CDR3 sequence is 15 residues long. The CDR3 bases are TGTGCCAGCAGCCCCGAGGGGCGGAACACAGATACGCAGTATTTT. It specifies CASSPEGRNTDTQYF.

The V gene is TRBV6-5, the J gene TRBJ1-1; D is possibly TRBD1 (5 bases). The CDR3 loop spans 15 amino acids. CDR1 MNHEY and CDR2 SVGAGI come from the germline V gene. V dropped 6 bases and J dropped 1 base, with 15 bases sitting between them. Here the CDR3 reads CASRKTKGENTEAFF. The CDR3 coding sequence is TGTGCCAGCAGAAAAACCAAAGGGGAGAACACTGAAGCTTTCTTT.

On this clone: Its ends do not fully match the called genes, so a read error is possible. Other DNA sequences within the sample encode an identical CDR3. J is TRBJ1-1 and V is TRBV6-5; TRBD1 aligns across 8 bases. This CDR3 contains 14 residues. Germline V gene sequence: CDR1 MNHEY, CDR2 SVGAGI. CDR3 nucleotides: TGCGCCAGCAGTTACGGGACAGGGAACACTGAAGCTTTCTTT. This gives the protein CASSYGTGNTEAFF.

This clone has a single count. The V call is TRBV10-3, the J call TRBJ1-5, with D perhaps TRBD1 (6 bases). Per the germline V gene, CDR1 is ENHRY and CDR2 is SYGVKD. V gave up 3 bases and J gave up 6 bases, with 15 bases separating them. The CDR3 is 15 amino acids. The CDR3 loop reads CAISDRSGVSQPQHF. CDR3 DNA sequence: TGTGCCATCAGTGACAGATCAGGGGTTAGTCAGCCCCAGCATTTT.

The chain uses TRBV5-4 and TRBJ2-7; 7 bases are shared with TRBD2. The ends lost 4 bases at V and 0 bases at J; junction bases unmatched: 10. This CDR3 has 16 amino acids. Looked up from germline, CDR1 is SGHNT and CDR2 is YYREEE (reference sequence). CDR3 bases: TGTGCCAGCAGCCCTGGGGGGGGACTGAGCTCCTACGAGCAGTACTTC. Translating it yields CASSPGGGLSSYEQYF.

V usage is TRBV15 and J usage is TRBJ1-1; no reliable D call. V was trimmed by 0 bases and J by 1 base, leaving 12 bases between them. The germline V gene has CDR1 LNHNV and CDR2 YYDKDF (reference sequence). The CDR3 consists of 16 residues. CDR3 DNA sequence: TGTGCCACCAGCAGAGATAGTGTCTTAGAGAACACTGAAGCTTTCTTT. Its protein is CATSRDSVLENTEAFF.

CDR3 amino acids: CASNGRIKNIQYF. CDR3 coding DNA: TGTGCCAGCAATGGGAGGATCAAAAACATTCAGTACTTC. The chain couples TRBV28 to TRBJ2-4; weak D call: TRBD2 (6 bases). Trimming took off 7 bases at V and 3 bases at J, with 10 bases between the two ends. Germline CDR1 and CDR2: MDHEN and SYDVKM. This CDR3 spans 13 amino acids.

The V and J genes are TRBV30 and TRBJ1-2, with D uncertain. CDR1 is GTSNPN and CDR2 is SVGIG in the germline V gene (reference sequence). V shed 1 base and J shed 0 bases, with 6 bases lying between them. CDR3 length: 13 residues. CDR3 region: CAWSDESNYGYTF. As DNA, the CDR3 is TGTGCCTGGAGTGATGAGTCTAACTATGGCTACACCTTC. Looking up the rest from reference TRBV30 and TRBJ1-2 gives the full variable domain: SQTIHQWPATLVQPVGSPLSLECTVEGTSNPNLYWYRQAAGRGLQLLFYSVGIGQISSEVPQNLSASRPQDRQFILSSKKLLLSDSGFYLCAWSDESNYGYTFGSGTRLTVV.

The chain links TRBV6-5 to TRBJ2-5, with D possibly called TRBD1 or TRBD2 (6 bases each). The J call may not be correct, given that the DNA end is closer to TRBJ2-7. CDR1 is MNHEY and CDR2 is SVGAGI in the germline V gene. The CDR3 length is 14 residues. The CDR3 protein is CASSYGSRGDEQYF. CDR3 sequence (DNA): TGTGCCAGCAGTTACGGATCTAGGGGGGACGAGCAGTACTTC.

V and J are TRBV4-1 and TRBJ2-1, with 7 bases fitting TRBD2. Germline values: CDR1 MGHRA, CDR2 YSYEKL. The J segment lost 8 bases and the V segment lost 0 bases, leaving 7 bases of the junction unmatched. The CDR3 loop spans 15 amino acids. This CDR3 reads CASSQDLAGEDEQFF. As DNA, the CDR3 is TGCGCCAGCAGCCAAGATCTCGCGGGGGAGGATGAGCAGTTCTTC.

The chain carries TRBV5-1 and TRBJ1-2, with D unclear. Trimming stripped 0 bases from V and 2 bases from J, with 11 bases between. Germline V gene sequence: CDR1 SGHRS, CDR2 YFSETQ. The CDR3 extends over 15 amino acids. CDR3 nucleotide sequence: TGCGCCAGCAGCTTGGGCTACGAAGGAAACTATGGCTACACCTTC. Translated, it gives CASSLGYEGNYGYTF.